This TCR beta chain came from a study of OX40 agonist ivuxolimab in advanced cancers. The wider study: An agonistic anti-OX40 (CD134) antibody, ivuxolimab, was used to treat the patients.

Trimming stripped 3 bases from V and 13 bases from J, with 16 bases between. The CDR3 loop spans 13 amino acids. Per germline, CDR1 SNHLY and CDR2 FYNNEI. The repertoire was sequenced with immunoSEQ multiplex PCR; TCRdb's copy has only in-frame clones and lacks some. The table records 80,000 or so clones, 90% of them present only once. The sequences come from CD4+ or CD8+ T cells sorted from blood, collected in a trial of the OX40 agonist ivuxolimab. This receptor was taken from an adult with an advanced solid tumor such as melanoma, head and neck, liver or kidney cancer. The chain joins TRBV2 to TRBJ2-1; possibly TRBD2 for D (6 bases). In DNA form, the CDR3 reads TGTGCCAGCAGTGAGGGAGGCGGACCTACCCAGTTCTTC. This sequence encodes CASSEGGGPTQFF.